This T cell receptor (beta chain) was documented in a study of shared clonotypes between healthy human individuals (dated by TCRdb to 2020 to 2022). Looking at the study overall: Two women and a few men aged 18 to 49 years were included in the cohort. For each donor, CD4 naive and CD4 memory were each run on three plates, CD8 naive on two plates, and CD8 memory on one plate. Blood TCR repertoires of roughly 5 healthy adults were deeply sequenced to estimate repertoire size and the extent of clonotype sharing between individuals. To increase sequencing depth and limit assay-specific biases, different laboratories used diverse techniques to prepare libraries and sequence TCR repertoires. Between about 0.8 and 9 billion PBMCs per donor were obtained by leukapheresis. The research as a whole found: Roughly 5.2% of naive CD4, around 4% of naive CD8, about 2.5% of memory CD4, and over 0.35% of memory CD8 clonotypes were shared across several donors. Because the study included only a small number of donors, the genetic and exposure-history diversity represented was limited. Naive subsets generally had larger estimated clonotype richness than memory subsets. Based on pairwise subsampling, the degree of clonotype sharing among donors was expected to be affected by sequencing depth. Compared with non-shared clonotypes, clonotypes shared by all four sorted-subset donors had higher generation probabilities. Sampling was restricted to blood, and TCR repertoires in tissue are likely to differ from TCR repertoires in blood. Incomplete sequencing was indicated by rarefaction of sorted-subset datasets, despite the large sequencing depth.

Remarks on this clone: Its target antigen remains unknown. Base-call qualities are not available, and no considerably larger clone is one nucleotide away.

Healthy HIV-negative adults with no recently reported acute infections or vaccinations were included as donors. Only Caucasian adults living in Nashville, Tennessee, USA were represented among the donors. CD4+ T cells were enriched by magnetic negative selection; naive cells were then positively selected on CD45RA, and the negative fraction formed the memory subset. Blood was collected by leukapheresis, and PBMCs were isolated by Ficoll-Histopaque density gradient centrifugation and then cryopreserved in liquid nitrogen vapor phase. Analytical flow cytometry was used to check the purity and quantity of each magnetically sorted T cell population. Genomic DNA was isolated from every sorted fraction and measured by UV absorbance on a Nanodrop 2000c. Using the deep immunoSEQ assay, multiplex PCR amplified TCR CDR3 regions from genomic DNA. Genomic DNA extracted from each cell subset was distributed evenly over all wells of several immunoSEQ 96-well plates, and each plate served as one replicate. For sorted subsets, approximately 190 ng of genomic DNA, equivalent to around 30,000 T cell genomes, went into each replicate PCR. The purified libraries were quantified using a Qubit 3.0 fluorometer, sized with a Bioanalyzer 2100, and then quantified again using the KAPA Library Quantification kit. Every immunoSEQ 96-well plate was sequenced on a separate single-read 150-cycle Illumina NextSeq 550 flow cell. The paper's data handling went like this. The immunoSEQ output contained only junctional sequences without quality scores, so filtering could not match that applied to full-length reads. To assign V/J genes and CDR3, sequences were annotated against IMGT germline references using PyIR, a Python wrapper for IgBLAST v1.9. Reads were removed for weak V/J assignments (E-value above 1e-6), missing CDR3, stop codons, out-of-frame junctions, or ambiguous translated residues. V3J clonotypes were defined by identical inferred V gene, J gene, and CDR3 amino acid sequence. The percentage overlap between two repertoires was calculated by dividing the number of shared unique clonotypes by the size of the smaller repertoire. Three approaches were used to assess repertoire richness: RTK rarefaction, the Chao1 estimator, and Recon v2.1 estimates of unobserved clonotypes. Generation probabilities for all TCRbeta clonotypes obtained by the gDNA method from several donors were computed using OLGA. TCRdb provides this immuneACCESS table in a form limited to in-frame rearrangements. Some clones are lacking; in checked studies, under half of them reflect an unresolved V gene, and why the rest are absent is not known. That table supplies the V and J calls and clone size; D and trimming were determined from the DNA. The sample yields about 680,000 clones; less than 80% were counted once. Around 2% of the sample lies in the top ten.

Its CDR3 holds 9 amino acids, cysteine through phenylalanine. Only the CDR3 DNA stays, 27 bases, in frame from base 1. V lost 5 bases and J lost 5 bases; the stretch between them is 3 bases long. CDR1 DFQATT and CDR2 SNEGSKA are derived from the germline V gene (reference sequence). This receptor was obtained from a woman aged 25 to 39 in good health. The chain is assembled from TRBV20-1 and TRBJ1-1, with the D gene not confidently named. The specimen sequenced was memory CD4+ T cells sorted from blood. This sample's cell subset or site label indicates: CD45RA-negative fraction. The base sequence is TGCAGTGCTGAGACTGAAGCTTTCTTT. It codes for CSAETEAFF.